The rows below give T cell receptor beta chains drawn from one sample of a study of cytomegalovirus exposure and HLA in healthy donors. This table comes from immunoSEQ multiplex PCR, and its TCRdb copy is limited to in-frame clones, with some not included. This repertoire includes some 200,000 clones. Sequences were obtained from PBMCs. The source of these receptors is a girl aged 2 to 10 in good health and CMV-seropositive. CDR3s include the opening cysteine and the closing phenylalanine or tryptophan. The order of the fields is J gene, V gene, D gene, CDR3 protein, CDR3 DNA. D genes are given only for firm matches.

>TRBJ2-2|TRBV18|TRBD2
CASSLPGLAGAGELFF
TGTGCCAGCTCGCTCCCGGGACTAGCGGGGGCCGGGGAGCTGTTTTTT
>TRBJ2-7|TRBV5-1|TRBD1
CASSPGGQGRVAYEQYF
TGCGCCAGCAGCCCGGGGGGACAGGGAAGAGTTGCCTACGAGCAGTACTTC
>TRBJ2-3|TRBV5-1|TRBD2
CASSSGDYSDTQYF
TGCGCCAGCAGCTCCGGGGACTATTCAGATACGCAGTATTTT
>TRBJ1-2|TRBV6-1|.
CAGSEGTGTNYGYTF
TGTGCCGGCAGTGAAGGCACAGGGACCAACTATGGCTACACCTTC
>TRBJ2-7|TRBV15|TRBD2
CATSRERGGGTSDSYEQYF
TGTGCCACCAGCAGAGAGAGGGGAGGGGGGACTAGCGACTCCTACGAGCAGTACTTC
>TRBJ2-3|TRBV13|TRBD2
CASSLYRRTSGREWTDTQYF
TGTGCCAGCAGCTTATACCGTAGGACTAGCGGGAGAGAGTGGACAGATACGCAGTATTTT
>TRBJ2-7|TRBV30|.
CAWSTGSEQYF
TGTGCCTGGAGTACCGGGAGCGAGCAGTACTTC
>TRBJ1-1|TRBV2|.
CASTEQVNTEAFF
TGTGCCAGCACTGAACAGGTGAACACTGAAGCTTTCTTT
>TRBJ2-6|TRBV10-3|.
CATTGPGANVLTF
TGTGCCACTACAGGTCCAGGGGCCAACGTCCTGACTTTC
>TRBJ1-5|TRBV19|.
CASSITSNTLLASNQPQHF
TGTGCCAGTAGTATAACTAGCAATACCTTGCTAGCTAGCAATCAGCCCCAGCATTTT
>TRBJ2-3|TRBV5-4|.
CASSSTDTQYF
TGTGCCAGCAGCTCGACAGATACGCAGTATTTT
>TRBJ2-1|TRBV9|.
CASSPRGGRRKSDRADNEQFF
TGTGCCAGCAGCCCCCGGGGCGGGAGACGAAAATCGGACAGAGCGGACAATGAGCAGTTCTTC
>TRBJ2-3|TRBV19|TRBD2
CASSTSGRADTQYF
TGTGCCAGTAGCACTAGCGGGAGGGCAGATACGCAGTATTTT
>TRBJ2-7|TRBV5-4|TRBD2
CASSFLSGSYEQYF
TGTGCCAGCAGCTTCTTGAGCGGGAGCTACGAGCAGTACTTC
>TRBJ2-1|TRBV7-2|TRBD2
CASSLDGRGNEQFF
TGTGCCAGCAGCTTAGACGGGAGGGGCAATGAGCAGTTCTTC
>TRBJ2-5|TRBV30|TRBD2
CAWSGAGGPGETQYF
TGTGCCTGGAGTGGGGCGGGAGGGCCGGGGGAGACCCAGTACTTC
>TRBJ1-4|TRBV28|TRBD1
CASSLSPQGGEKLFF
TGTGCCAGCAGTTTATCCCCACAGGGGGGTGAAAAACTGTTTTTT
>TRBJ2-1|TRBV19|TRBD2
CASSTWGLAGGPGNEQFF
TGTGCCAGTAGTACGTGGGGACTAGCGGGAGGGCCGGGCAATGAGCAGTTCTTC
>TRBJ2-1|TRBV19|.
CASRGVGYNEQFF
TGTGCCAGTAGGGGCGTAGGATACAATGAGCAGTTCTTC
>TRBJ1-2|TRBV7-3|.
CASSWTEGHGYTF
TGTGCCAGCAGCTGGACAGAAGGGCATGGCTACACCTTC
>TRBJ2-7|TRBV10-3|TRBD1
CAISAQDRVYEQYF
TGTGCCATCAGTGCTCAAGACAGGGTCTACGAGCAGTACTTC
>TRBJ2-3|TRBV4-1|TRBD1
CASSQPGQGVDTQYF
TGCGCCAGCAGCCAACCGGGACAGGGGGTAGATACGCAGTATTTT
>TRBJ2-1|TRBV6-1|.
CASRPGLPHGEQFF
TGTGCCAGCAGGCCGGGACTGCCCCACGGAGAGCAGTTCTTC
>TRBJ2-2|TRBV5-4|.
CASSRGFPNAGELFF
TGTGCCAGCAGTAGGGGCTTCCCCAACGCCGGGGAGCTGTTTTTT
>TRBJ1-6|TRBV9|.
CASSVMANSPLHF
TGTGCCAGCAGCGTAATGGCAAATTCACCCCTCCACTTT
>TRBJ1-2|TRBV5-4|.
CASSLGQINYGYTF
TGTGCCAGCAGCTTGGGACAGATCAACTATGGCTACACCTTC
>TRBJ1-1|TRBV18|.
CASSPVGNTEAFF
TGTGCCAGCTCACCTGTCGGGAACACTGAAGCTTTCTTT
>TRBJ1-2|TRBV25-1|.
CASSDRLYGYTF
TGTGCCAGCTCCGACAGACTTTATGGCTACACCTTC